The present TCR beta chain was sequenced within a study of blood T cell repertoires in COVID-19. Across the whole study: Both acute and convalescent COVID-19 samples were obtained from the United States, Italy and Spain.

TCRdb's copy holds only in-frame clones and misses some; the assay was immunoSEQ multiplex PCR. The data show about 160,000 clones, under 85% seen once. The TCR was taken from a man aged 55 to 69 who had recovered from COVID-19. The material sequenced was peripheral blood.

In DNA form, the CDR3 reads TGTGCCAGCAGCTTAGCCACAGGGTCGCCCTCCTACGAGCAGTACTTC. Encoded protein: CASSLATGSPSYEQYF. The rearrangement joins TRBV7-6 to TRBJ2-7, with D possibly being TRBD1 (6 bases). CDR1 SGHVS and CDR2 FNYEAQ come from the germline V gene. The CDR3 spans 16 residues. V was cut by 0 bases and J by 0 bases, with 12 bases left in between.